A single sample is the source of the 14 T cell receptor beta chains below, sequenced in a study of T cells in localized non-small cell lung cancer. Sequencing was performed with immunoSEQ multiplex PCR; in TCRdb, only in-frame clones are kept and a portion is missing. Here the sample spans around 96,000 clones, approximately 90% being singletons. The input for sequencing was PBMCs, taken before any cancer treatment. The source of these receptors is a woman aged 40-75 years with stage II squamous cell lung carcinoma.

The J gene is TRBJ2-7, the V gene TRBV7-8, with D hard to call. V was trimmed by 3 bases and J by 2 bases, leaving 11 bases between them. CDR1 SGHVS and CDR2 FQNEAQ come from the germline V gene. The CDR3 covers 14 residues. The chain's CDR3 is CASSFGRFTYEQYF. CDR3 DNA sequence: TGTGCCAGCAGCTTCGGCAGATTCACCTACGAGCAGTACTTC.

The rearrangement joins TRBV29-1 to TRBJ2-7; D is possibly TRBD1 or TRBD2 (7 bases each). Germline-derived CDR1 and CDR2 are SQVTM and ANQGSEA. V lost 4 bases, J lost 6 bases, and 19 bases lay in between. The CDR3 covers 14 residues. The CDR3 nucleotides are TGCAGCGTTGGTGGGGGGGACAGAGGATCCGAGCAGTACTTC. Protein sequence: CSVGGGDRGSEQYF.

This chain uses TRBV5-1 with TRBJ1-3; tentatively, D is TRBD1 (5 bases). V was pared by 6 bases and J by 4 bases, with 11 bases between. In germline, CDR1 is SGHRS, CDR2 YFSETQ. There are 13 residues in the CDR3. The CDR3 loop reads CASKDAGGNTIYF. CDR3 coding DNA: TGCGCCAGCAAGGATGCAGGGGGAAACACCATATATTTT.

This clone was found once. The chain uses TRBV5-1 and TRBJ1-5; D is uncertain. Between the trimmed V and J ends, which lost 0 bases and 0 bases, there was a span of 10 bases. Germline V gives CDR1 SGHRS, CDR2 YFSETQ. The CDR3 consists of 16 residues. CDR3 sequence: CASSLGVASSNQPQHF. The CDR3 DNA follows: TGCGCCAGCAGCTTGGGGGTCGCATCTAGCAATCAGCCCCAGCATTTT.

The rearrangement uses TRBV5-1 and TRBJ1-1; D unclear. Germline CDR1 and CDR2: SGHRS and YFSETQ. There are 14 residues in the CDR3. V lost 4 bases and J lost 1, with 11 bases in between. Here the CDR3 reads CASSRSGRNTEAFF. CDR3 DNA sequence: TGCGCCAGCAGCCGGTCTGGGAGGAACACTGAAGCTTTCTTT.

The rearrangement links TRBV27 to TRBJ2-7; no definite D call. This CDR3 comprises 14 residues. Germline CDR1 MNHEY, CDR2 SMNVEV (reference sequence). V was pared by 7 bases and J by 4 bases, with 17 bases between. The CDR3, as DNA: TGTGCCAGCATTTCGCTCACAGTTCCTTACGAGCAGTACTTC. Residues: CASISLTVPYEQYF.

A single count supports this clone. The rearrangement joins TRBV11-2 to TRBJ1-3; no clear D. This CDR3 is built from 17 residues. The germline CDR1 and CDR2 sequences are SGHAT and FQNNGV. The V end was cut by 1 base, the J end by 0 bases, with 13 bases between. The DNA for the CDR3 is TGTGCCAGCAGCTTAGGCGAACGGACGAACTCTGGAAACACCATATATTTT. This encodes CASSLGERTNSGNTIYF.

The chain carries TRBV6-5 and TRBJ2-5; weak D call: TRBD1 (6 bases). The germline V gene encodes CDR1 MNHEY and CDR2 SVGAGI. The CDR3 sequence is 14 residues long. The ends were cut back, 4 bases at V and 5 bases at J, with 14 bases in the middle. CDR3 region: CASSLQGRVETQYF. CDR3 DNA: TGTGCCAGCAGTTTACAGGGTAGGGTGGAGACCCAGTACTTC.

The count of this clone is one. The rearrangement uses TRBV6-5 and TRBJ2-7; D perhaps matches TRBD2 (5 bases). The germline V and J ends were trimmed by 5 bases and 7 bases, with 12 bases remaining between them. CDR1 is MNHEY, CDR2 SVGAGI, per germline. This CDR3 is 12 amino acids long. CDR3 residues: CASSLSTGEQYF. The CDR3 DNA reads as TGTGCCAGCAGTCTATCTACGGGGGAGCAGTACTTC.

The V call is TRBV29-1, the J call TRBJ1-1, with D uncertain. The V gene lost 7 bases and the J gene lost 3 bases, with 21 bases spanning the gap. The CDR3 extends over 15 amino acids. CDR1 is SQVTM, CDR2 ANQGSEA, per germline. The CDR3 coding sequence is TGCAGCGCCCCCGAGCCCCCGGGTTCGGACACTGAAGCTTTCTTT. Amino acids: CSAPEPPGSDTEAFF.

The CDR3 DNA follows: TGTGCCAGCAGTGAGTTTCAGAGAAATAATGAAAAACTGTTTTTT. Protein sequence: CASSEFQRNNEKLFF. The chain combines TRBV2 with TRBJ1-4; D gene uncertain. Germline V CDR1 and CDR2: SNHLY, FYNNEI. The CDR3 is 15 residues long. V was pared by 3 bases and J by 4 bases, with 12 bases between.

The J gene is TRBJ2-1, the V gene TRBV30; a possible D gene is TRBD2 (5 bases). The V gene's germline CDR1 is GTSNPN and CDR2 SVGIG (reference sequence). The V end lost 3 bases, the J end lost 14 bases, and 17 bases lay between the germline ends. CDR3 length: 12 amino acids. CDR3 nucleotide sequence: TGTGCCTGGAGCGCGGACTCCCCGAAGGAGTTCTTC. This encodes CAWSADSPKEFF.

J is TRBJ1-5 and V is TRBV2; 8 positions agree with TRBD1. The CDR3 has 15 residues. The germline CDR1 and CDR2 sequences are SNHLY and FYNNEI. V gave up 3 bases and J gave up 6 bases; unmatched junction bases: 7. CDR3 sequence reads: CASSESDRAFQPQHF. CDR3 DNA sequence: TGTGCCAGCAGTGAGTCGGACAGGGCTTTTCAGCCCCAGCATTTT.

The CDR3 DNA follows: TGCGCCAGCAGTGAGTCTAGCGGGCTCCAAGAGACCCAGTACTTC. Residues: CASSESSGLQETQYF. The rearrangement uses TRBV10-2 and TRBJ2-5; 7 bases are shared with TRBD2. V lost 0 bases to trimming and J lost 1 base; unmatched junction nucleotides: 2. The CDR3 sequence is 15 residues long. In germline, CDR1 is WSHSY, CDR2 SAAADI.